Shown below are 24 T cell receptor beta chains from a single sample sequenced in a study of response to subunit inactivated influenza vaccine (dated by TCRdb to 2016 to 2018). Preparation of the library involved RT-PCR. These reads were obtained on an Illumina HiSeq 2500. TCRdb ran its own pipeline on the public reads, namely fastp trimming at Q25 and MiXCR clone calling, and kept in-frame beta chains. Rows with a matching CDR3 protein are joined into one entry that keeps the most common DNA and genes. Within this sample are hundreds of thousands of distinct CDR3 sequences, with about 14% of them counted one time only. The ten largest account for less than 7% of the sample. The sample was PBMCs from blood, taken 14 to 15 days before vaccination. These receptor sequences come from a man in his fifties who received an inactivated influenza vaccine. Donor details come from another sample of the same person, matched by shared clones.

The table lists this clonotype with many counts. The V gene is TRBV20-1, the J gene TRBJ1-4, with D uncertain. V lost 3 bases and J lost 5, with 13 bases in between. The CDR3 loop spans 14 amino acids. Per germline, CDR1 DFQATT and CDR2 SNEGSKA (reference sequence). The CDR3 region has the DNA TGCAGTGCTAGCGGGCCTTGGCACAATGAAAAACTGTTTTTT. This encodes CSASGPWHNEKLFF.

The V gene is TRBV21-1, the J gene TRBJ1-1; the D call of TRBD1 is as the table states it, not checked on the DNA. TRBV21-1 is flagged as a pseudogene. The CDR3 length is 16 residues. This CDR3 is CASSKDQGGGGTEAFF. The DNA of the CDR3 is TGTGCCAGCAGCAAAGACCAGGGCGGAGGAGGAACTGAAGCTTTCTTT.

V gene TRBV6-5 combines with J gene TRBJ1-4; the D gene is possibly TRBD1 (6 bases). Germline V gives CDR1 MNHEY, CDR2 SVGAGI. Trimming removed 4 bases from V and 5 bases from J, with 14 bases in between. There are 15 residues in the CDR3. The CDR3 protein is CASSSTGIGNEKLFF. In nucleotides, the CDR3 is TGTGCCAGCAGTTCGACAGGTATTGGGAATGAAAAACTGTTTTTT.

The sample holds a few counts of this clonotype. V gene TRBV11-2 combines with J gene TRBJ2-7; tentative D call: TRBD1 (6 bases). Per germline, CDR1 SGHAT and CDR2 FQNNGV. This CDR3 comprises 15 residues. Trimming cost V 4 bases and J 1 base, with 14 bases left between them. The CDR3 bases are TGTGCCAGCAGCTCCCGGTGGGGGACATCCTACGAGCAGTACTTC. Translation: CASSSRWGTSYEQYF.

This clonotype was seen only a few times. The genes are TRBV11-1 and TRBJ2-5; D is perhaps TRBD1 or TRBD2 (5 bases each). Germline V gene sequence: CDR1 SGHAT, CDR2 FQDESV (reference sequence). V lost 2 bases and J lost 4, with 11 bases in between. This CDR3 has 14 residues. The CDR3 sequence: CASSLSAGRETQYF. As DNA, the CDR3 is TGTGCCAGCAGCTTATCCGCAGGGAGAGAGACCCAGTACTTC.

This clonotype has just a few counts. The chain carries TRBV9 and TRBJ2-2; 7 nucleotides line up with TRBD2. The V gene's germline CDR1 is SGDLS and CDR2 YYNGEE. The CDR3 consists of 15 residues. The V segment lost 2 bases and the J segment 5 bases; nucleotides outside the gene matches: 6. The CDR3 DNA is TGTGCCAGCAGCGTGTTAAGCGGGGAAACCGGGGAGCTGTTTTTT. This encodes CASSVLSGETGELFF.

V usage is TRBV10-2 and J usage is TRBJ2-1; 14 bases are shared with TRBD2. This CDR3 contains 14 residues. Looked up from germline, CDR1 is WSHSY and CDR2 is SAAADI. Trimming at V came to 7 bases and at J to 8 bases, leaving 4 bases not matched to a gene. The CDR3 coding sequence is TGCGCCAGCACCGGACTAGCGGGAGGATATGAGCAGTTCTTC. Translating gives CASTGLAGGYEQFF.

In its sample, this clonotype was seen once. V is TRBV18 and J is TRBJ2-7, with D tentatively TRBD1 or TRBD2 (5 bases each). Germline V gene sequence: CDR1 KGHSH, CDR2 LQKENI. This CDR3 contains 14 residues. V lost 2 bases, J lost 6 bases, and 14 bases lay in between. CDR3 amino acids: CASSPNGGESEQYF. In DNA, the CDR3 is TGTGCCAGCTCACCAAATGGGGGAGAGTCCGAGCAGTACTTC.

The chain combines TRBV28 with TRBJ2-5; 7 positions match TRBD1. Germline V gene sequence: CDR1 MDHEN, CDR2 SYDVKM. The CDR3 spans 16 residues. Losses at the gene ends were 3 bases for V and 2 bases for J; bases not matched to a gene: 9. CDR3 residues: CASSFQQGYRQETQYF. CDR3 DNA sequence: TGTGCCAGCAGTTTCCAACAGGGGTATAGGCAAGAGACCCAGTACTTC.

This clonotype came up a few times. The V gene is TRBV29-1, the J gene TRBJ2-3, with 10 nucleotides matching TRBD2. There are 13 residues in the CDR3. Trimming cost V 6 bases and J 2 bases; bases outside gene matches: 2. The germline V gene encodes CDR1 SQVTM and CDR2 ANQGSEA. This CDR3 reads CSVSGRVTDTQYF. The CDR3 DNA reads TGCAGCGTGAGCGGGAGGGTCACAGATACGCAGTATTTT.

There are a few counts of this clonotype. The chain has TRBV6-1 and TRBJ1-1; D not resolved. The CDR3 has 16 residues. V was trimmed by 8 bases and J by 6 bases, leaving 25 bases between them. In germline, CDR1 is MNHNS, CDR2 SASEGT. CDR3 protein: CASSKTRRSEKAEAFF. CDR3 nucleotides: TGTGCCAGCTCGAAAACAAGAAGGAGCGAGAAGGCTGAAGCTTTCTTT.

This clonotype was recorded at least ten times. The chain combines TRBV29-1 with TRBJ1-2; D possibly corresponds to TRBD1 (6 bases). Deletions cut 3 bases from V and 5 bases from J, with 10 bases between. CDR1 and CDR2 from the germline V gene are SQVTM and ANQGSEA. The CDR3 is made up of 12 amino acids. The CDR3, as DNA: TGCAGCGTTGAGGACAGAGGGTATGGCTACACCTTC. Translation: CSVEDRGYGYTF.

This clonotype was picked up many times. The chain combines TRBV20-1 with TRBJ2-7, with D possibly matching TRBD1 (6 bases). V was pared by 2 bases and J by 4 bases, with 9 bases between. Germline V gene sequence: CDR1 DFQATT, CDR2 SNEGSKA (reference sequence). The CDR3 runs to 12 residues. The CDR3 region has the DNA TGCAGTGCTAGATTGAGGGGGTACGAGCAGTACTTC. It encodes CSARLRGYEQYF.

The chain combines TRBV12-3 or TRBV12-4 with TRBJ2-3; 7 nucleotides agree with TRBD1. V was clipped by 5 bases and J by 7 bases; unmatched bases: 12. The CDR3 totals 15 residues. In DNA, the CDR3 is TGTGCCAGCAGTCCACGAAGGGGGCAAGGAAATACGCAGTATTTT. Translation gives CASSPRRGQGNTQYF.

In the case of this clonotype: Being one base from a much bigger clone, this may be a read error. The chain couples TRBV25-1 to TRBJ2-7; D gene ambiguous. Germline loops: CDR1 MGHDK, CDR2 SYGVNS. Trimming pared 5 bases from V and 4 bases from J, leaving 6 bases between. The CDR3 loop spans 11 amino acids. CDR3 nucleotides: TGTGCCAGCAGTATCACTTACGAGCAGTACTTC. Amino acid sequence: CASSITYEQYF.

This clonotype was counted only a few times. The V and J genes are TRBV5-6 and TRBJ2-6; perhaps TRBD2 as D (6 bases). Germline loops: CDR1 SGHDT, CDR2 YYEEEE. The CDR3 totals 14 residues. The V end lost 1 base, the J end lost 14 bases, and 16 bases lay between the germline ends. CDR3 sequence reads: CASSLSGTDYILTF. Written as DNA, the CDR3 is TGTGCCAGCAGCTTGAGTGGGACGGACTACATCCTGACTTTC.

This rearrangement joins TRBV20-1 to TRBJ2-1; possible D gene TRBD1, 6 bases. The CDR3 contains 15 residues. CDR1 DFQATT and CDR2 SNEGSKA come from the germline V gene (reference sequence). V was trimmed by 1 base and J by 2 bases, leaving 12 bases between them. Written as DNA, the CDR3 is TGCAGTGCTAGAGGTGGACAGAGGGCCTACAATGAGCAGTTCTTC. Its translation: CSARGGQRAYNEQFF.

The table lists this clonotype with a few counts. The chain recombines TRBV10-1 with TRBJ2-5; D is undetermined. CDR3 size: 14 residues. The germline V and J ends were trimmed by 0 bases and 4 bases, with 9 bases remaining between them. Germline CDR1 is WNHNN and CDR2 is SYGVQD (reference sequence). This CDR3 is CASSESNGLETQYF. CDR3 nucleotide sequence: TGCGCCAGCAGTGAGTCTAATGGGCTAGAGACCCAGTACTTC.

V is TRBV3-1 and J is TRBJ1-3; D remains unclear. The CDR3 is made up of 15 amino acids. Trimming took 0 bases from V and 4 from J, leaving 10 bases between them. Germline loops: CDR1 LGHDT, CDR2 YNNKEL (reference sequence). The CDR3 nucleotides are TGTGCCAGCAGCCAAGATGCGGTGCGGGGAAACACCATATATTTT. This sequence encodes CASSQDAVRGNTIYF.

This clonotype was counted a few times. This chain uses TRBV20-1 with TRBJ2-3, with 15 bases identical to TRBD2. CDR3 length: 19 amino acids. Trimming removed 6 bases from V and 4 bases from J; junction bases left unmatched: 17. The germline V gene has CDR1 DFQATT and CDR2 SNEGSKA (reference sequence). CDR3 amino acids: CSASQYRTSGRAQADTQYF. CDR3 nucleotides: TGCAGTGCCTCACAGTACCGGACTAGCGGGAGGGCCCAAGCAGATACGCAGTATTTT.

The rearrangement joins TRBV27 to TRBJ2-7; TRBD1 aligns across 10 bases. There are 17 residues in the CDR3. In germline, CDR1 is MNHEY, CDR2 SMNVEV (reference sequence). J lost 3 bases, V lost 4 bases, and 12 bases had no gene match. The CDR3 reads CASSSVVPGTGVYEQYF. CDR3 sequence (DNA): TGTGCCAGCAGTTCCGTGGTCCCCGGGACAGGGGTCTACGAGCAGTACTTC.

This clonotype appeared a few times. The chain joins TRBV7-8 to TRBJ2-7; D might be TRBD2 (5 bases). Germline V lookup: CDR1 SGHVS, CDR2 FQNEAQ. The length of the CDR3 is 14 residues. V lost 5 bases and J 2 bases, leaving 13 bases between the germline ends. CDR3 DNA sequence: TGTGCCAGCAGCCCATGGGAGAAGACCTACGAGCAGTACTTC. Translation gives CASSPWEKTYEQYF. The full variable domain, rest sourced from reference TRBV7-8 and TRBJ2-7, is GAGVSQSPRYKVAKRGQDVALRCDPISGHVSLFWYQQALGQGPEFLTYFQNEAQLDKSGLPSDRFFAERPEGSVSTLKIQRTQQEDSAVYLCASSPWEKTYEQYFGPGTRLTVT.

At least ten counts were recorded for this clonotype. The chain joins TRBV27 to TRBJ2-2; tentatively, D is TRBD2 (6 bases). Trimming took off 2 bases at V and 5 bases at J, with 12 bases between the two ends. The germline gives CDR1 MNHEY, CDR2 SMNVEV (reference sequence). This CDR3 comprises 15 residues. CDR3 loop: CASSLDGRGTGELFF. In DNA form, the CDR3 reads TGTGCCAGCAGTTTAGACGGGAGAGGGACCGGGGAGCTGTTTTTT.

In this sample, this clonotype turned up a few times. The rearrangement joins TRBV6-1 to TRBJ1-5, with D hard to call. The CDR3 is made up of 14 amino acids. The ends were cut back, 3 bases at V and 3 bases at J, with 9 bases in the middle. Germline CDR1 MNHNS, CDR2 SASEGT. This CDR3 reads CASSEVFVNQPQHF. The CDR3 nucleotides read TGTGCCAGCAGTGAGGTCTTTGTCAATCAGCCCCAGCATTTT.